This T cell receptor beta chain was found in a study of radiotherapy plus CTLA-4 blockade in lung cancer. Study at large: Objective response was observed in 18% of patients, and disease control in roughly 30%.

Trimming took off 0 bases at V and 8 bases at J, with 17 bases between the two ends. Germline CDR1 is SGHTS and CDR2 is YDEGEE. The CDR3 extends over 15 amino acids. Clones were read by immunoSEQ multiplex PCR, and TCRdb kept only the in-frame ones, dropping some. Among approximately 50,000 clones listed, around 88% were seen once. Comments on this clone: Its specificity is not known.

Whole-study findings and limits: Best predicting response, reportedly, were early blood T cell clone dynamics, with interferon-beta. There was expansion of tumor-derived TCR clones in blood after radiotherapy plus ipilimumab.

The TCR comes from a human donor with non-small cell lung cancer that progressed on radiotherapy plus ipilimumab. Some clones in this sample may be carry-over from other donors' samples. The material was peripheral blood, obtained from a patient treated with radiotherapy plus ipilimumab. The chain couples TRBV5-8 to TRBJ1-2; D is unresolved. In DNA form, the CDR3 reads TGTGCCAGCAGCTTGGCCGAGGTCCGATCTATCGGCTACACCTTC. Its translation: CASSLAEVRSIGYTF.